These 15 T cell receptor delta chains were all obtained from the same sample, sequenced in a study of γδ T cells in repeated Plasmodium falciparum infection. Flow sorting of PBMC yielded separate Vgamma9/Vdelta2+ and Vdelta2-negative gammadelta T cell populations for bulk repertoire analysis. TCRdb re-called the multiplex PCR reads through CATT. In the table there are around 50,000 delta-chain clones, about 1.9% of which are singletons. Sequenced input: gamma-delta T cells from blood. The receptors derive from a pool of human donors (malaria-infected and uninfected, not separated).

This clone was observed a few times. This DNA's translation and the protein TCRdb lists, from a much larger clone, do not match at residue 12, likely due to a read error; the protein shown is translated from the DNA. The J gene is TRDJ1, the V gene TRAV38-2/DV8; D call uncertain. The CDR3 totals 21 residues. The V and J ends lost 1 base and 0 bases respectively, with 28 bases between them. Germline CDR1 and CDR2: TSESDYY and QEAYKQQN. The CDR3, as DNA: TGTGCTTATAGGAGCTCCGCTTTATGCCTCTGTATATCCAGCTACACCGATAAACTCATCTTT. Translated, it gives CAYRSSALCLCISSYTDKLIF.

This clone was counted a few times. Only one base separates this from a far larger clonotype, so it likely reflects a read error. Other DNA sequences from this sample encode an identical CDR3 as well. This chain links TRDV1 with TRDJ1; D possibly uses TRDD2 or TRDD3 (6 bases each). The J gene was not available in TCRdb and was assigned here by matching the DNA to germline segments. CDR1 is TSWWSYY, CDR2 QGS, per germline. The CDR3 extends over 18 amino acids. Between the trimmed V and J ends, which lost 0 bases and 5 bases, there was a span of 22 bases. CDR3 in DNA: TGTGCTCTTGGGGAACTTATCCCTATCCTACTGGGTTGGGATAAACTCATCTTT. Encoded protein: CALGELIPILLGWDKLIF.

This clone was found a few times. TCRdb records a much larger clone's protein for this DNA, with a difference at residue 13 that likely arises from a read error; the protein given is the translation of the DNA. No call exists for the J gene, whereas the V gene is TRDV1; the table names TRDD3, a call not compared with the DNA. This CDR3 is built from 17 residues. Germline V gives CDR1 TSWWSYY, CDR2 QGS. CDR3 in DNA: TGTGCTCTTGGGGAACAACTTAACCCTCCGCGTCGGCGGCGGCTCATCTTT. Residues: CALGEQLNPPRRRRLIF.

A few counts support this clone. The protein recorded in TCRdb matches a much larger clone and deviates from this DNA's translation at residue 16, suggesting a read error; the protein here is obtained by translating the DNA. The chain carries TRDV1 and TRDJ1, with a tentative D call TRDD3 (5 bases). TCRdb lists no J gene, so it was determined here by aligning the DNA to germline. Germline CDR1 reads TSWWSYY; CDR2 reads QGS. V shed 1 base and J shed 0 bases, with 30 bases lying between them. CDR3 size: 22 residues. The CDR3 here is CALGEPYHRPGTWDRYTDKLIF. CDR3 in DNA: TGTGCTCTTGGGGAACCCTATCATAGGCCGGGGACTTGGGATCGATACACCGATAAACTCATCTTT.

Worth noting for this clone: This likely stems from a read error, as it lies one base from a far larger clone. The chain couples TRDV2 to TRDJ1; D possibly corresponds to TRDD3 (5 bases). The J gene comes from matching the DNA to germline here; TCRdb lacks it. CDR3 length: 15 amino acids. In germline, CDR1 is GEAIGNYY, CDR2 EKD. The CDR3: CACDTLGAHTDKLIF. CDR3 sequence (DNA): TGTGCCTGCGACACGCTGGGCGCTCACACCGATAAACTCATCTTT.

In this sample, this clone turned up a few times. TCRdb lists the protein of a much larger clone for this DNA, which differs at residue 18, so this is likely a read error; the protein given here is translated from the DNA itself. There is no J gene call, but TRDV1 is given as the V gene; the listed D gene, TRDD3, was not tested against the DNA. Germline V gene lookup returns CDR1 TSWWSYY and CDR2 QGS. This CDR3 has 20 amino acids. The CDR3 reads CALGDLTGGLNRQNEGKPIF. DNA for the CDR3: TGTGCTCTTGGGGATCTTACTGGGGGATTAAATAGGCAGAACGAAGGTAAACCCATCTTT.

About this clone itself: TCRdb's protein for this DNA is that of a much larger clone and differs from the translation at residue 12, likely a read error; the protein shown is the DNA translation. This rearrangement joins TRDV2 to TRDJ1, with 9 nucleotides matching TRDD3. No J gene was available from TCRdb, and it was assigned here by a germline match of the DNA. The CDR3 contains 16 residues. The germline CDR1 and CDR2 sequences are GEAIGNYY and EKD. Germline trimming cut 6 bases from V and 6 bases from J; bases unmatched to any gene: 16. CDR3 bases: TGTGCCTGTCTGGGGGATCCCCGGTCGGAAGGCAATAAACTCATCTTT. Amino acids: CACLGDPRSEGNKLIF.

Worth noting for this clone: The protein TCRdb lists belongs to a much larger clone and differs from this DNA's translation at residue 20, which points to a read error; the protein shown is made from the DNA. J is TRDJ1 and V is TRDV1; possibly TRDD3 for D (5 bases). TCRdb does not report a J gene; here it was assigned by matching the DNA to germline references. Germline assignment: CDR1 TSWWSYY and CDR2 QGS. The CDR3 extends over 24 amino acids. CDR3 coding DNA: TGTGCTCTTGGGAAGGATAACTTCTATCCCCTATTCAAGACCCAACCCTTTTACACCGGTAAACTCATCTTT. Protein: CALGKDNFYPLFKTQPFYTGKLIF.

A remark on this clone: For this DNA, TCRdb reports the protein of a much larger clone, which diverges at residue 17, most likely from a read error; the protein presented here is translated directly from the DNA. This chain links TRDV1 with TRDJ1, with D perhaps TRDD3 (10 bases). TCRdb records no J gene; here it was assigned by comparing the DNA to germline. From germline, CDR1 is TSWWSYY and CDR2 QGS. CDR3 length equals 26 residues. V gave up 3 bases and J gave up 0 bases, with 44 bases separating them. CDR3 sequence reads: CALGESFTFLQAPYWGMDQNTDKLIF. The CDR3 nucleotides read TGTGCTCTTGGGGAGTCTTTTACCTTCCTACAAGCCCCATACTGGGGGATGGACCAGAACACCGATAAACTCATCTTT.

This clone has a count of ten or more. This sample also contains other DNA sequences that code for the same CDR3. This chain connects TRDV2 to TRDJ1; 11 bases align to TRDD3. The CDR3 length is 20 residues. V lost 0 bases to trimming and J lost 0 bases; unmatched junction nucleotides: 14. Germline CDR1 is GEAIGNYY and CDR2 is EKD. The CDR3 DNA sequence: TGTGCCTGTGACACCTTGGGAGTGGGGGATACGCGGTCGAACACCGATAAACTCATCTTT. This codes for CACDTLGVGDTRSNTDKLIF.

This clone was seen more than once but under ten times. Since a far larger clone is one base different, this is likely a read error. Other nucleotide sequences from this sample produce the same CDR3. The V gene is TRDV1, but the J gene lacks a call; the D segment call TRDD3 is taken from the table without a DNA check. The V gene's germline CDR1 is TSWWSYY and CDR2 QGS. There are 27 residues in the CDR3. CDR3: CALGQIESALLSWGIREWGTYTDKLIF. CDR3 nucleotide sequence: TGTGCTCTTGGGCAGATAGAAAGCGCGCTCCTAAGTTGGGGGATACGAGAGTGGGGGACGTACACCGATAAGCTCATCTTT.

A remark on this clone: The amino acid sequence in TCRdb belongs to a much larger clone and departs from this DNA's translation at residue 15, likely a sequencing read error; the sequence shown is translated from the DNA. The J gene is TRDJ1, the V gene TRDV1, with TRDD3 identical over 9 bases. The J gene, left out of TCRdb, was set here by checking the DNA against germline. With 2 bases clipped from V and 0 bases from J, the junction kept 22 bases outside the gene matches. Per the germline V gene, CDR1 is TSWWSYY and CDR2 is QGS. CDR3 size: 22 residues. The CDR3: CALGENQFKYWGTPMYTDKLIF. The CDR3 nucleotides read TGTGCTCTTGGGGAAAACCAATTCAAGTACTGGGGGACACCTATGTACACCGATAAACTCATCTTT.

This clone was seen a handful of times. TCRdb shows a much larger clone's protein in place of this DNA's translation, and the two differ at residue 13, likely through a read error; the protein shown is translated from the DNA. The V and J genes are TRDV1 and TRDJ1, with a possible D match to TRDD3 (6 bases). This CDR3 spans 20 amino acids. V was trimmed by 5 bases and J by 5 bases, leaving 33 bases between them. Germline V gene lookup returns CDR1 TSWWSYY and CDR2 QGS. The CDR3 loop reads CALGRGKTPWTGRYRDKLIF. The DNA for the CDR3 is TGTGCTCTTGGGAGAGGGAAGACCCCCTGGACTGGGAGATACCGAGATAAACTCATCTTT.

Relative to its sample, this clone is medium-sized. The sample carries other DNA sequences with the same CDR3. The V and J genes are TRDV2 and TRDJ1, with D perhaps TRDD3 (5 bases). Trimming left V 1 base short and J 4 bases short, with 30 bases between. Germline CDR1 reads GEAIGNYY; CDR2 reads EKD. This CDR3 comprises 20 residues. The CDR3 loop is CACDTVAPIRDTRRGDKLIF. DNA of the CDR3: TGTGCCTGTGACACAGTCGCTCCAATCCGCGATACAAGGCGCGGCGATAAACTCATCTTT.

In the case of this clone: The translation of this DNA and the TCRdb protein of a much larger clone differ at residue 9, probably owing to a read error; the protein shown here is translated from the DNA. This chain connects TRDV2 to TRDJ1; D is unresolved. Here the J gene was assigned by germline matching of the DNA, as TCRdb has none. The V gene lost 3 bases and the J gene lost 9 bases, with 25 bases spanning the gap. Germline-derived CDR1 and CDR2 are GEAIGNYY and EKD. The CDR3 covers 16 residues. This CDR3 reads CACDARATAGWRELIF. DNA for the CDR3: TGTGCCTGTGACGCCCGCGCCACAGCGGGCTGGAGGGAACTCATCTTT.